The 22 T cell receptor beta chains below were found in one sample sequenced in a study of CD8+CD57+ T cells in acquired aplastic anemia. Patients included in sequencing had previously demonstrated CD8+CD57+ cell expansion by flow cytometry. Genomic DNA, the template, was used for profiling of the TCR beta VDJ and CDR3. One entry per CDR3 protein results from TCRdb running MiXCR on the reads. The sample lists 200,000 to 250,000 distinct CDR3 sequences, 65% occurring once. The sequenced sample consisted of sorted CD4+, CD8+, or CD8+CD57+ T cells (not recorded which) from PBMCs. These receptors were collected from a human donor with aplastic anemia.

This clonotype was seen a handful of times. The chain recombines TRBV7-9 with TRBJ2-7, with 9 nucleotides matching TRBD1. The trim removed 5 bases at V and 1 base at J, leaving 9 bases unmatched. Germline CDR1 is SEHNR and CDR2 is FQNEAQ (reference sequence). This CDR3 has 16 residues. The CDR3 protein is CASSTPRDRVSYEQYF. The CDR3, as DNA: TGTGCCAGCAGCACGCCCCGGGACAGGGTATCCTACGAGCAGTACTTC. Drawing the rest from reference TRBV7-9 and TRBJ2-7, the complete variable domain is DTGVSQNPRHKITKRGQNVTFRCDPISEHNRLYWYRQTLGQGPEFLTYFQNEAQLEKSRLLSDRFSAERPKGSFSTLEIQRTEQGDSAMYLCASSTPRDRVSYEQYFGPGTRLTVT.

This clonotype was observed at least ten times. The V call is TRBV7-6, the J call TRBJ2-2; D gene ambiguous. Germline V gene data show CDR1 as SGHVS and CDR2 as FNYEAQ. V was clipped by 7 bases and J by 4 bases, with 10 bases between them. This CDR3 region has 13 residues. The CDR3, as DNA: TGTGCCAGCACTGGTGAAGCCACCGGGGAGCTGTTTTTT. Its protein is CASTGEATGELFF.

J is TRBJ1-6 and V is TRBV7-2; no clear D. The germline CDR1 and CDR2 sequences are SGHTA and FQGNSA. Trimming removed 4 bases at V and 8 bases at J, with 9 bases between. This CDR3 spans 13 amino acids. As DNA, the CDR3 is TGTGCCAGCAGCTCGGTTAGGGATTCACCCCTCCACTTT. Encoded protein: CASSSVRDSPLHF.

The rearrangement links TRBV9 to TRBJ2-7; D may correspond to TRBD1 or TRBD2 (5 bases each). V was trimmed by 0 bases and J by 2 bases, leaving 9 bases between them. This CDR3 spans 14 amino acids. Germline-derived CDR1 and CDR2 are SGDLS and YYNGEE. The CDR3 loop reads CASSVDGGPYEQYF. For the CDR3, the DNA is TGTGCCAGCAGCGTAGATGGGGGACCCTACGAGCAGTACTTC.

The V gene is TRBV9, the J gene TRBJ1-2; D unresolved. Between the trimmed V and J ends, which lost 3 bases and 2 bases, there was a span of 14 bases. Germline V lookup: CDR1 SGDLS, CDR2 YYNGEE. The CDR3 spans 15 residues. This CDR3 reads CASSDHKDGNYGYTF. CDR3 sequence (DNA): TGTGCCAGCAGCGACCATAAGGACGGGAACTATGGCTACACCTTC.

The V call is TRBV25-1, the J call TRBJ1-1; D unclear. The CDR3 extends over 11 amino acids. Germline-derived CDR1 and CDR2 are MGHDK and SYGVNS. Deletions cut 3 bases from V and 10 bases from J, with 9 bases between. CDR3 in amino acids: CASSEEDRAFF. DNA of the CDR3: TGTGCCAGCAGTGAGGAAGATAGAGCTTTCTTT.

The table lists this clonotype with a few counts. One end of the junction fails to match germline, which may point to a read error. V and J are TRBV7-3 and TRBJ2-5, with D tentatively TRBD1 or TRBD2 (6 bases each). This CDR3 has 13 residues. Germline V gene lookup returns CDR1 SGHTA and CDR2 FQGTGA. The CDR3 region is CASRGSGQETQYF. The CDR3 DNA reads TGCGCCAGCAGGGGAAGCGGGCAAGAGACCCAGTACTTC.

J is TRBJ2-5 and V is TRBV20-1; 7 nucleotides line up with TRBD1. Germline CDR1 and CDR2: DFQATT and SNEGSKA (reference sequence). Trimming cost V 3 bases and J 4 bases; bases outside gene matches: 5. CDR3 length equals 13 residues. CDR3 in amino acids: CSASPTGVETQYF. DNA for the CDR3: TGCAGTGCTAGTCCCACAGGGGTAGAGACCCAGTACTTC.

The V gene is TRBV24-1, the J gene TRBJ2-7, with D maybe TRBD1 (6 bases). Trimming removed 5 bases from V and 1 base from J, with 11 bases in between. The germline CDR1 and CDR2 sequences are KGHDR and SFDVKD. The CDR3 extends over 14 amino acids. The CDR3 region is CATSASGVSYEQYF. The CDR3, as DNA: TGTGCCACCAGTGCGTCAGGGGTTTCCTACGAGCAGTACTTC.

The chain uses TRBV5-6 and TRBJ2-7; D might be TRBD1 (5 bases). The CDR3 length is 16 residues. CDR1 is SGHDT and CDR2 is YYEEEE in the germline V gene. V gave up 3 bases and J gave up 0 bases, with 16 bases separating them. CDR3 DNA sequence: TGTGCCAGCAGCTCCGAAGAAAGGGGCAGCTCCTACGAGCAGTACTTC. It codes for CASSSEERGSSYEQYF.

The chain couples TRBV15 to TRBJ2-5; 9 bases match TRBD1. Looked up from germline, CDR1 is LNHNV and CDR2 is YYDKDF (reference sequence). The CDR3 sequence is 18 residues long. With V trimmed by 0 bases and J by 1 base, 9 bases remained unmatched. CDR3 nucleotides: TGTGCCACCAGCAGAGAGGTTTCCGGGACAGGGTCCCAAGAGACCCAGTACTTC. This sequence encodes CATSREVSGTGSQETQYF.

J is TRBJ2-1 and V is TRBV20-1; 7 bases line up with TRBD1. Matching the DNA end better, TRBJ2-5 makes the J call doubtful. Germline V gene sequence: CDR1 DFQATT, CDR2 SNEGSKA (reference sequence). This CDR3 is built from 14 residues. CDR3 sequence: CSARGTASWETQYF. CDR3 nucleotides: TGCAGTGCTAGGGGGACAGCCTCGTGGGAGACCCAGTACTTC.

The V and J genes are TRBV15 and TRBJ1-6, with D perhaps matching TRBD1 (5 bases). Germline V gene lookup returns CDR1 LNHNV and CDR2 YYDKDF (reference sequence). V dropped 11 bases and J dropped 2 bases, with 16 bases sitting between them. The CDR3 spans 15 residues. Here the CDR3 reads CAVSSGGTYNSPLHF. The CDR3, as DNA: TGTGCCGTCTCAAGTGGGGGAACCTATAATTCACCCCTCCACTTT.

This clonotype appeared a few times. The chain joins TRBV19 to TRBJ2-2; the match to TRBD2 covers 13 bases. From germline, CDR1 is LNHDA and CDR2 SQIVND (reference sequence). The V and J ends lost 6 bases and 1 base, in that order; junction bases with no gene match: 2. The length of the CDR3 is 16 residues. CDR3 residues: CASRGLAGQNTGELFF. For the CDR3, the DNA is TGTGCCAGTAGGGGACTAGCGGGACAGAACACCGGGGAGCTGTTTTTT.

The gene calls are TRBV15 and TRBJ2-1, with 8 bases identical to TRBD1. The junction had 12 bases not matched to a gene; V was cut back by 3 bases and J by 5 bases. The CDR3 sequence is 17 residues long. Germline V lookup: CDR1 LNHNV, CDR2 YYDKDF (reference sequence). CDR3 coding DNA: TGTGCCACCAGCAGCTCCAGGTCGGGACAGGCCGACAATGAGCAGTTCTTC. This encodes CATSSSRSGQADNEQFF.

The CDR3, as DNA: TGTGCCAGCAGCGTCAGACTGCACACAGATACGCAGTATTTT. This codes for CASSVRLHTDTQYF. J is TRBJ2-3 and V is TRBV25-1; D is undetermined. This CDR3 spans 14 amino acids. Trimming removed 6 bases from V and 2 bases from J, with 12 bases in between. Germline V gives CDR1 MGHDK, CDR2 SYGVNS. The full variable domain, rest sourced from reference TRBV25-1 and TRBJ2-3, is EADIYQTPRYLVIGTGKKITLECSQTMGHDKMYWYQQDPGMELHLIHYSYGVNSTEKGDLSSESTVSRIRTEHFPLTLESARPSHTSQYLCASSVRLHTDTQYFGPGTRLTVL.

V usage is TRBV10-2 and J usage is TRBJ1-1, with D hard to call. V was trimmed by 10 bases and J by 6 bases, leaving 15 bases between them. The CDR3 is 12 amino acids. Germline CDR1 reads WSHSY; CDR2 reads SAAADI. The CDR3 region has the DNA TGCGCCACCACATGGGGAGTCCCTGAAGCTTTCTTT. This sequence encodes CATTWGVPEAFF.

The chain carries TRBV2 and TRBJ1-5; D is possibly TRBD1 (5 bases). This CDR3 has 17 amino acids. Germline V gene data show CDR1 as SNHLY and CDR2 as FYNNEI. Trimming left V 2 bases short and J 1 base short, with 15 bases between. In DNA form, the CDR3 reads TGTGCCAGCAGTGAATCGTGGGGCGCATACAGCAATCAGCCCCAGCATTTT. Translated, it gives CASSESWGAYSNQPQHF.

J is TRBJ1-1 and V is TRBV7-3; D perhaps matches TRBD1 (6 bases). The V gene lost 8 bases and the J gene lost 1 base, with 14 bases spanning the gap. Germline CDR1 and CDR2: SGHTA and FQGTGA. The CDR3 runs to 14 residues. In DNA, the CDR3 is TGTGCCAGCCGGTTGTCAGGGGCGAACACTGAAGCTTTCTTT. Translation: CASRLSGANTEAFF.

The rearrangement links TRBV7-9 to TRBJ2-1, with 7 nucleotides matching TRBD2. CDR1 is SEHNR and CDR2 is FQNEAQ in the germline V gene (reference sequence). The trim removed 3 bases at V and 13 bases at J, leaving 6 bases unmatched. CDR3 length equals 12 residues. DNA for the CDR3: TGTGCCAGCAGCTTCCGGCGGGAGTCTCAGTTCTTC. The encoded protein is CASSFRRESQFF.

The rearrangement links TRBV19 to TRBJ1-1, with 7 positions matching TRBD1. With 6 bases clipped from V and 4 bases from J, the junction kept 8 bases outside the gene matches. This CDR3 is 14 amino acids long. CDR1 is LNHDA, CDR2 SQIVND, per germline (reference sequence). As DNA, the CDR3 is TGTGCCAGTAGGTCAACAGGGGATAGCACTGAAGCTTTCTTT. It yields the protein CASRSTGDSTEAFF.

In regard to this clonotype: Relative to the germline gene, one junction end is altered; a read error may explain this. The rearrangement joins TRBV7-9 to TRBJ2-2; D may correspond to TRBD1 or TRBD2 (5 bases each). Germline lookup yields CDR1 SEHNR and CDR2 FQNEAQ (reference sequence). This CDR3 spans 16 amino acids. The CDR3: CASSLLGRANTGELFF. The CDR3 nucleotides read TGTGCCAGCAGCTTATTGGGGCGGGCGAACACCGGGGAGCTGTTTTTC.